These 15 T cell receptor beta chains were sequenced from one sample in a study of Ad26.COV2.S vaccination and SARS-CoV-2 variants. Sequencing was performed with immunoSEQ multiplex PCR; in TCRdb, only in-frame clones are kept and a portion is missing. The profile shows approximately 500,000 clones, roughly 85% of them singletons. The treatment here: approximately 18 received Ad26.COV2.S at low or high dose, single or two shots; several received placebo; per-sample allocation not given. Samples analyzed were those drawn on day 63 after the first vaccine or placebo injection. The sequenced sample was peripheral blood, obtained in a trial of Ad26.COV2.S vaccine versus placebo. These receptors originate from a person aged 18-60 years who received the Ad26.COV2.S COVID-19 vaccine or a placebo.

The V gene is TRBV7-9, the J gene TRBJ1-4; D not resolved. V lost 5 bases and J lost 8, with 12 bases in between. The CDR3 contains 13 residues. The germline CDR1 and CDR2 sequences are SEHNR and FQNEAQ (reference sequence). CDR3 in amino acids: CASSPGVYEKLFF. CDR3 DNA sequence: TGTGCCAGCAGCCCTGGTGTGTACGAAAAACTGTTTTTT.

V usage is TRBV5-1 and J usage is TRBJ1-2; D remains ambiguous. CDR1 is SGHRS, CDR2 YFSETQ, per germline. V was trimmed by 6 bases and J by 6 bases, leaving 21 bases between them. The CDR3 is 15 amino acids. In DNA form, the CDR3 reads TGCGCCAGCAAAGCTTCCGAGGGCCGGTCGGATGGCTACACCTTC. Its translation is CASKASEGRSDGYTF.

This clone was picked up one time. The V call is TRBV10-3, the J call TRBJ2-7, with D perhaps TRBD1 (6 bases). The V end lost 5 bases, the J end lost 3 bases, and 8 bases lay between the germline ends. The CDR3 has 12 amino acids. Germline-derived CDR1 and CDR2 are ENHRY and SYGVKD. CDR3 in amino acids: CAISQQGYEQYF. The CDR3 region has the DNA TGTGCCATCAGTCAACAGGGCTACGAGCAGTACTTC.

The chain carries TRBV4-2 and TRBJ1-2; no definite D call. The CDR3 spans 13 residues. Germline values: CDR1 LGHNA, CDR2 YNFKEQ. V dropped 3 bases and J dropped 3 bases, with 8 bases sitting between them. CDR3 region: CASSHPPDYGYTF. CDR3 nucleotides: TGTGCCAGCAGCCACCCCCCGGACTATGGCTACACCTTC.

The J gene is TRBJ2-3, the V gene TRBV11-3; no clear D gene. V dropped 5 bases and J dropped 4 bases, with 10 bases sitting between them. The CDR3 has 13 residues. Germline-derived CDR1 and CDR2 are SGHNT and YENEEA. The CDR3 reads CASSPDGADTQYF. Written as DNA, the CDR3 is TGTGCCAGCAGCCCCGACGGTGCAGATACGCAGTATTTT.

This clone has only one observation. J is TRBJ2-1 and V is TRBV27; 8 bases are a match to TRBD2. The CDR3 has 15 amino acids. V trimming: 8 bases; J trimming: 5 bases; junction bases outside the gene matches: 11. Germline V lookup: CDR1 MNHEY, CDR2 SMNVEV (reference sequence). The CDR3 nucleotides read TGTGCCAGCCGACTCACTCGGGGGGGAAACAATGAGCAGTTCTTC. As protein: CASRLTRGGNNEQFF.

The genes are TRBV5-6 and TRBJ2-2, with D perhaps matching TRBD1 (6 bases). Germline loops: CDR1 SGHDT, CDR2 YYEEEE. V lost 4 bases and J lost 1, with 8 bases in between. The CDR3 runs to 14 residues. CDR3 amino acids: CASSVGQNTGELFF. Written as DNA, the CDR3 is TGTGCCAGCAGCGTGGGACAGAACACCGGGGAGCTGTTTTTT.

V and J are TRBV28 and TRBJ1-4; the match to TRBD1 covers 11 bases. Germline CDR1 MDHEN, CDR2 SYDVKM. The junction had 10 bases not matched to a gene; V was cut back by 5 bases and J by 8 bases. The length of the CDR3 is 16 residues. For the CDR3, the DNA is TGTGCCAGCAGTCAAGGACAGGGGGCATTACGCGAAAAACTGTTTTTT. The encoded protein is CASSQGQGALREKLFF.

The chain links TRBV4-2 to TRBJ1-4; D might be TRBD1 (6 bases). V gave up 0 bases and J gave up 4 bases, with 24 bases separating them. Germline V gives CDR1 LGHNA, CDR2 YNFKEQ. The CDR3 extends over 20 amino acids. The CDR3 loop reads CASSQDREGEVWHLNEKLFF. The CDR3 nucleotides read TGTGCCAGCAGCCAAGATAGGGAGGGGGAGGTATGGCACCTTAATGAAAAACTGTTTTTT.

This clone was seen more than once but under ten times. This chain connects TRBV29-1 to TRBJ2-7, with 10 bases fitting TRBD1. Germline CDR1 reads SQVTM; CDR2 reads ANQGSEA. The CDR3 covers 14 residues. V was pared by 7 bases and J by 7 bases, with 13 bases of the junction left unmatched. The CDR3 loop is CSADRQGATGEQYF. CDR3 sequence (DNA): TGCAGCGCTGACCGACAGGGGGCCACGGGGGAGCAGTACTTC.

The chain combines TRBV9 with TRBJ1-4; D is possibly TRBD1 (6 bases). Trimming took 0 bases from V and 10 from J, leaving 22 bases between them. Looked up from germline, CDR1 is SGDLS and CDR2 is YYNGEE. This CDR3 has 17 residues. The DNA of the CDR3 is TGTGCCAGCAGCGTAGCTCCAGCGGTAGGCAAGGGGGGAAAACTGTTTTTT. This translates into CASSVAPAVGKGGKLFF.

The chain employs TRBV28 and TRBJ2-7; D is perhaps TRBD1 (6 bases). CDR1 MDHEN and CDR2 SYDVKM come from the germline V gene. The germline V and J ends were trimmed by 2 bases and 3 bases, with 8 bases remaining between them. The CDR3 covers 13 residues. The CDR3 loop is CASSLQGHYEQYF. The CDR3 nucleotides read TGTGCCAGCAGTTTACAGGGACACTACGAGCAGTACTTC.

This sequence joins TRBV19 and TRBJ1-1, with 10 positions matching TRBD1. The CDR3 extends over 15 amino acids. The V and J ends lost 3 bases and 3 bases, in that order; junction bases with no gene match: 4. Germline lookup yields CDR1 LNHDA and CDR2 SQIVND (reference sequence). The CDR3 DNA is TGTGCCAGTAGTATCTTCGGGACAGGGGACACTGAAGCTTTCTTT. Translation gives CASSIFGTGDTEAFF.

V is TRBV7-2 and J is TRBJ2-1; D unclear. Germline values: CDR1 SGHTA, CDR2 FQGNSA. The CDR3 covers 15 residues. V lost 5 bases, J lost 5 bases, and 16 bases lay in between. CDR3 in DNA: TGTGCCAGCAGCCCCAATCCCCGGCCCCACAATGAGCAGTTCTTC. Its translation is CASSPNPRPHNEQFF.

This chain connects TRBV7-6 to TRBJ2-7; D not resolved. V lost 4 bases to trimming and J lost 5 bases, with 12 bases between them. Germline V gene data show CDR1 as SGHVS and CDR2 as FNYEAQ. This CDR3 contains 13 residues. The DNA of the CDR3 is TGTGCCAGCAGCTCCCCAGGTGCAGACGAGCAGTACTTC. Encoded protein: CASSSPGADEQYF. Looking up the rest from reference TRBV7-6 and TRBJ2-7 gives the full variable domain: GAGVSQSPRYKVTKRGQDVALRCDPISGHVSLYWYRQALGQGPEFLTYFNYEAQQDKSGLPNDRFSAERPEGSISTLTIQRTEQRDSAMYRCASSSPGADEQYFGPGTRLTVT.